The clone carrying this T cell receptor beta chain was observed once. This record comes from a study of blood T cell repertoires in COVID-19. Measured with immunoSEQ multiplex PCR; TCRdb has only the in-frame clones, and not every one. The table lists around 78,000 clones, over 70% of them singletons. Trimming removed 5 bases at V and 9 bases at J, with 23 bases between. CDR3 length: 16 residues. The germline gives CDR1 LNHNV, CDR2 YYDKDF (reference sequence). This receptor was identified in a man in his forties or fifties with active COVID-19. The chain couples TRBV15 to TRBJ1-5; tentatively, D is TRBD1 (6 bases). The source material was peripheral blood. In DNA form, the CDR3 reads TGTGCCACCAGCCAGCTGGGGACACAATCCCACCGGCCCCAGCATTTT. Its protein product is CATSQLGTQSHRPQHF.